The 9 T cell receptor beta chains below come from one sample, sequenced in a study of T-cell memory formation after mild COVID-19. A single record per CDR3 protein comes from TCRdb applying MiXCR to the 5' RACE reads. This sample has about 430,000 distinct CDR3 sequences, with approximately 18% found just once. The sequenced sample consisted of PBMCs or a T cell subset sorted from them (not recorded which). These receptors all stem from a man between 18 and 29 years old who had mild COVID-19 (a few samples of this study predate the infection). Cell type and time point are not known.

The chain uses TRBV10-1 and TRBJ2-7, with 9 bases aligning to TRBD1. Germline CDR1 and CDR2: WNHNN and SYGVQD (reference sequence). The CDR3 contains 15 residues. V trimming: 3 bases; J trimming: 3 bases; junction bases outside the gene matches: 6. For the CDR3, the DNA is TGCGCCAGCAGTGATGCGGGACAGGGAGACTACGAGCAGTACTTC. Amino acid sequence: CASSDAGQGDYEQYF.

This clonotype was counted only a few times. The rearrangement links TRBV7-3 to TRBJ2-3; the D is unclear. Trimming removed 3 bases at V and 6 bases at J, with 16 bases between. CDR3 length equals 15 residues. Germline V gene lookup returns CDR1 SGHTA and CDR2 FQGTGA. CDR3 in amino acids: CASSFYPGLTDTQYF. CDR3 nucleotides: TGTGCCAGCAGCTTTTACCCAGGCCTTACGGATACGCAGTATTTT.

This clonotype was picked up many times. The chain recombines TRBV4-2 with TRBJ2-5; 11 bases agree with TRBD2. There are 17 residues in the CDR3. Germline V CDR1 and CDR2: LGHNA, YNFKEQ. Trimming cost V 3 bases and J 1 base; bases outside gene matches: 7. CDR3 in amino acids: CASSQYLAGGIQETQYF. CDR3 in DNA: TGTGCCAGCAGCCAGTATCTAGCGGGGGGAATCCAAGAGACCCAGTACTTC.

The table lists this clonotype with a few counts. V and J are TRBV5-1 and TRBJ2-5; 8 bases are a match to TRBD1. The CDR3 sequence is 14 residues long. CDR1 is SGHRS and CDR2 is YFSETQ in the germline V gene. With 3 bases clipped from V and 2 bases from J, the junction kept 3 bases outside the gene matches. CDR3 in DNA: TGCGCCAGCAGCTCACAGGGGGTTCAAGAGACCCAGTACTTC. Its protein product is CASSSQGVQETQYF.

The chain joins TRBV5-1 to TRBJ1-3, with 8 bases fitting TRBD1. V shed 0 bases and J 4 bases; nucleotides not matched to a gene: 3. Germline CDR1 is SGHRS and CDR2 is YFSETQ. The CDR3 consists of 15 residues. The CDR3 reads CASSLDQGAGNTIYF. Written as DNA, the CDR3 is TGCGCCAGCAGCTTGGACCAGGGGGCCGGAAACACCATATATTTT. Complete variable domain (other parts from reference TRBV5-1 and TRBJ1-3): KAGVTQTPRYLIKTRGQQVTLSCSPISGHRSVSWYQQTPGQGLQFLFEYFSETQRNKGNFPGRFSGRQFSNSRSEMNVSTLELGDSALYLCASSLDQGAGNTIYFGEGSWLTVV.

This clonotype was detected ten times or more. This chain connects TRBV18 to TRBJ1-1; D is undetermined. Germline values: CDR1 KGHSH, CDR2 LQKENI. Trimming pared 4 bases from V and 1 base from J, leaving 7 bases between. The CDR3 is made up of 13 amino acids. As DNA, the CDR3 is TGTGCCAGCTCACAAACCCAGAACACTGAAGCTTTCTTT. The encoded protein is CASSQTQNTEAFF.

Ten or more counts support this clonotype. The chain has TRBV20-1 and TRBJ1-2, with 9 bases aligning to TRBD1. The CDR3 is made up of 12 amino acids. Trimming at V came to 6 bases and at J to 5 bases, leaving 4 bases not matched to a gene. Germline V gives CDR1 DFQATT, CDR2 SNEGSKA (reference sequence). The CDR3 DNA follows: TGCAGTGCCCAGACAGGGGGTTATGGCTACACCTTC. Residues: CSAQTGGYGYTF.

The CDR3 sequence is CASSPNHLYNEQFF. For the CDR3, the DNA is TGTGCCAGCAGCCCCAATCATCTCTACAATGAGCAGTTCTTC. The chain is built from TRBV6-6 and TRBJ2-1, with D unclear. Germline CDR1 MNHNY, CDR2 SVGAGI (reference sequence). This CDR3 has 14 amino acids. The V end lost 6 bases, the J end lost 3 bases, and 12 bases lay between the germline ends.

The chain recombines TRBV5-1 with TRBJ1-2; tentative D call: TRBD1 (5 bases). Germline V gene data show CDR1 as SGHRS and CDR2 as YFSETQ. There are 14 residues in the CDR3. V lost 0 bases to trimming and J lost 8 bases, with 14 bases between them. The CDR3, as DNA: TGCGCCAGCAGCTTGGCGGCTACAGGTCGCGGCTACACCTTC. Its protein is CASSLAATGRGYTF.